This TCR beta chain was captured by sequencing in a study of control samples from healthy donors and cancer patients. Losses at the gene ends were 6 bases for V and 7 bases for J; bases not matched to a gene: 6. Germline V CDR1 and CDR2: SNHLY, FYNNEI. CDR3 length equals 13 residues. Assay: immunoSEQ multiplex PCR; the TCRdb copy retains only in-frame clones and omits some. In the table there are 150,000 to 200,000 clones, about 90% of which are singletons. The rearrangement joins TRBV2 to TRBJ2-1; 7 positions agree with TRBD2. The source of this sequence is a man aged 30 to 39 in good health. The material sequenced was blood. This chain's CDR3 is CASSRGEGNEQFF. The CDR3 DNA follows: TGTGCCAGCAGCCGGGGGGAGGGGAATGAGCAGTTCTTC.